This T cell receptor (beta chain) appears in the sequencing data of a study of regulatory T cells in long-lasting Graves disease. TCRdb re-analysed the reads in MiXCR, keeping a single row per CDR3 protein. The sample holds 1,400 or so distinct CDR3 sequences, approximately 50% seen once. Preparation of the TCR library used RNA extracted from PBMCs. With 1 base removed from V and 6 bases from J, the gap between germline ends came to 6 bases. Germline values: CDR1 SGHTA, CDR2 FQGNSA. CDR3 size: 13 residues. The specimen was peripheral blood mononuclear cells (PBMCs), collected with antithyroid drug treatment, in newly diagnosed or persistent Graves disease (not recorded which). The chain carries TRBV7-2 and TRBJ2-2; no clear D. The sequence was collected from a female donor with Graves disease. The CDR3 sequence: CASSLVVAGELFF. DNA of the CDR3: TGTGCCAGCAGCTTAGTTGTCGCCGGGGAGCTGTTTTTT.